The T cell receptor beta chain described here comes from a study of T cell responses to AZD1222 COVID-19 vaccine. Study results and caveats: Among vaccine-associated CD4 TCRs, coverage spanned spike, with dominance at 160-218 and 743-854.

About this clone: No antigen is known for it.

Profiled with immunoSEQ multiplex PCR; TCRdb holds only in-frame clones, not every one. Of under 150,000 clones in the sample, approximately 91% were seen once. The V end was cut by 0 bases, the J end by 6 bases, with 9 bases between. This CDR3 region has 14 residues. The V gene's germline CDR1 is MRHNA and CDR2 SNTAGT. The clonotype was recovered from an adult who received the AZD1222 COVID-19 vaccine. The sequencing used peripheral blood, collected 28 days after the second AZD1222 dose. The chain is built from TRBV6-4 and TRBJ2-1; D not resolved. CDR3 DNA sequence: TGTGCCAGCAGTGACTCAGAGGAGACCAATGAGCAGTTCTTC. Translation gives CASSDSEETNEQFF.